This T cell receptor (beta chain) was captured by sequencing in a study of Ad26.COV2.S vaccination and SARS-CoV-2 variants. Study as a whole: Among those in the COV1001 Ad26.COV2.S trial arm was the donor. Ad26.COV2.S, an intramuscular injection, was given once or twice 56 days apart. Whole-study results and caveats: Quantification of TCR breadth and depth may have yielded underestimates of total T cell responses. Recipients given vaccine exceeded placebo recipients in spike-specific TCR breadth.

The table came from immunoSEQ multiplex PCR; TCRdb's copy has only in-frame clones and leaves some out. Seen here are about 330,000 clones, 85% to 90% observed once, and the top ten hold about 5%. As for this clone: Its target is not known.

The treatment: around 19 received Ad26.COV2.S at low or high dose, single or two shots; a few received placebo; per-sample allocation not given. Sampling happened 63 days after the first vaccine or placebo injection. The input for sequencing was peripheral blood, taken in a trial of Ad26.COV2.S vaccine versus placebo. The receptor comes from a person between 18 and 65 years old who received the Ad26.COV2.S COVID-19 vaccine or a placebo.

The CDR3 coding sequence is TGTGCCAGCAGTTACGCCCCGGCTTCATTTGAAAAACTGTTTTTT. Its protein product is CASSYAPASFEKLFF. The chain combines TRBV6-5 with TRBJ1-4, with D uncertain. This CDR3 contains 15 residues. Looked up from germline, CDR1 is MNHEY and CDR2 is SVGAGI. V lost 2 bases and J lost 7, with 14 bases in between.